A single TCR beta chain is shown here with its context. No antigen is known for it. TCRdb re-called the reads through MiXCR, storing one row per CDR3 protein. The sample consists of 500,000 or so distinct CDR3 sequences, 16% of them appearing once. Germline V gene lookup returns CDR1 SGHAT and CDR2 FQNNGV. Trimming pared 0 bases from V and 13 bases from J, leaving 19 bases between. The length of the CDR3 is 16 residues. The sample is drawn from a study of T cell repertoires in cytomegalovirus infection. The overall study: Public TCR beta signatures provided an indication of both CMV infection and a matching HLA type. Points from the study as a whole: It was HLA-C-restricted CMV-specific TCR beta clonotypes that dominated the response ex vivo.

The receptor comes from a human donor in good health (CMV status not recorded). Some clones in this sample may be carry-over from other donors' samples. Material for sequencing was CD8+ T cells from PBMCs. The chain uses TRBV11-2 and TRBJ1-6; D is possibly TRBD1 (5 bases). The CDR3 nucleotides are TGTGCCAGCAGCTTAGATTTCGGGGGGTACACAAGGCCCCTCCACTTT. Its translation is CASSLDFGGYTRPLHF.